These T cell receptor beta chains were read from a single sample in a study of cytomegalovirus exposure and HLA in healthy donors. Some clones are missing from TCRdb's copy, which holds only in-frame ones; the method was immunoSEQ multiplex PCR. This sample carries around 160,000 clones, 70% to 80% of them seen once, and the ten largest clones take about 13%. What was sequenced was PBMCs. The receptors originated from a middle-aged man in good health and CMV-seropositive. CDR3s leave out the opening cysteine and the closing phenylalanine or tryptophan.

J gene | V gene | CDR3 protein
TRBJ2-1 | TRBV4-2 | ASSPKRQGPSSSYNEQF
TRBJ1-2 | TRBV19 | ASSIPQGNYGYT
TRBJ2-7 | TRBV7-6 | ASSLTDSYEQY
TRBJ1-1 | TRBV30 | AWSRQGGGEAF
TRBJ2-3 | TRBV11-1 | ASSLYPGTGTISTDTQY
TRBJ2-7 | TRBV7-9 | ASSASVYDRGREGYEQY
TRBJ1-5 | TRBV6-1 | ASSGSGGAGNQPQH
TRBJ2-5 | TRBV7-9 | ASSLASGMKETQY
TRBJ1-4 | TRBV5-4 | ASSLDRKGNEKLF
TRBJ1-2 | TRBV7-9 | ASSLDTRTYGYT
TRBJ2-3 | TRBV4-3 | ASSRGNYLSTDTQY